The clone carrying this T cell receptor beta chain was counted a single time. The sample comes from a study of glioma-infiltrating T cells. Using RNA template, CDR3s of TCR alpha and beta were amplified with iRepertoire arm-PCR. TCRdb reprocessed the multiplex PCR reads with MiXCR, giving one entry per CDR3 protein. Among about 200,000 distinct CDR3 sequences, 32% were seen once, and the ten largest hold 20%. Germline trimming cut 2 bases from V and 6 bases from J; bases unmatched to any gene: 13. Germline CDR1 is DFQATT and CDR2 is SNEGSKA (reference sequence). The CDR3 is 16 amino acids. The J gene is TRBJ2-7, the V gene TRBV20-1; 10 bases match TRBD2. This receptor was taken from a human donor with low-grade glioma or glioblastoma, undergoing nonglioma brain surgery, or in good health (not recorded which). The sample was glioma tissue, nonneoplastic brain tissue, or PBMCs (not recorded which). The CDR3 DNA follows: TGCAGTGCTAGACAAACCGGGACTAGCGTTACTGGCGAGCAGTACTTC. This translates into CSARQTGTSVTGEQYF.